This T cell receptor (beta chain) was obtained from a study of long-term antiretroviral therapy in people with HIV. Germline CDR1 and CDR2: MNHEY and SMNVEV (reference sequence). V was trimmed by 5 bases and J by 5 bases, leaving 9 bases between them. The CDR3 is 12 amino acids. With survey level as its setting, the immunoSEQ assay was v3.0. Sequencing was performed with immunoSEQ multiplex PCR; in TCRdb, only in-frame clones are kept and a portion is missing. The sample records around 21,000 clones, around 84% being singletons. Each participant with HIV received care in the United States. Prior to DNA extraction, the samples held about 1-11 million cryopreserved PBMC.

The clonotype originates from a woman in her fifties or sixties with HIV. This chain connects TRBV27 to TRBJ1-1; perhaps TRBD1 as D (5 bases). Sequenced material: unsorted PBMCs, taken 1.9 years after starting antiretroviral therapy. The CDR3: CASSKGLTEAFF. In DNA, the CDR3 is TGTGCCAGCAGTAAGGGGTTGACTGAAGCTTTCTTT.